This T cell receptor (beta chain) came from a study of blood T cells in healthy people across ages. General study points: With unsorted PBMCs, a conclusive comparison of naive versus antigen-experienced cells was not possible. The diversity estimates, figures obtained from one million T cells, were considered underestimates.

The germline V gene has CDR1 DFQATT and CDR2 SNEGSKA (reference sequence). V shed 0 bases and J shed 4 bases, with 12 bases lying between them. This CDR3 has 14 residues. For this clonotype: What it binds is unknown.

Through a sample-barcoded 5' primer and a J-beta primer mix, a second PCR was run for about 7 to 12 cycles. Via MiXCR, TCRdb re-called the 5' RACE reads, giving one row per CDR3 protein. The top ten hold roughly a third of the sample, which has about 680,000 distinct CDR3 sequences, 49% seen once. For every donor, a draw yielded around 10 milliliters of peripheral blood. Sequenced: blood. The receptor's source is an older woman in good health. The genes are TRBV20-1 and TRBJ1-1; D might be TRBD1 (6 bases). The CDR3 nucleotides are TGCAGTGCTAGAGAAGGGGGAAGGGGCACTGAAGCTTTCTTT. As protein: CSAREGGRGTEAFF.